This T cell receptor beta chain came from a study of T cells in Graves' hyperthyroidism and ophthalmopathy. Amplification yielded TCR beta CDR3 regions, with RNA transcripts as the source. In the first-round RT-PCR of the TCR CDR3, the HTBI primer set was used. TCRdb itself ran the multiplex PCR reads through MiXCR, one entry per CDR3 protein. The table lists about 300,000 distinct CDR3 sequences, roughly 19% of them singletons, with 35% to 45% in the top ten. This clonotype was recorded a few times. Germline V gene sequence: CDR1 ENHRY, CDR2 SYGVKD. The CDR3 contains 14 residues. Trimming removed 2 bases at V and 8 bases at J, with 13 bases between.

This TCR derives from a man aged 50 to 60 with Graves' ophthalmopathy. This chain joins TRBV10-3 and TRBJ2-1, with D tentatively TRBD2 (5 bases). Sequences were obtained from blood. In DNA, the CDR3 is TGTGCCATCAGTGAGAACCGGGATGGGGATGAGCAGTTCTTC. Protein product: CAISENRDGDEQFF.